The rows below give T cell receptor beta chains drawn from one sample of a study of brain T cells in children with intractable seizures. The repertoire was sequenced with immunoSEQ multiplex PCR; TCRdb's copy has only in-frame clones and lacks some. Of 300,000 to 400,000 clones in the sample, approximately 93% were seen once. Sample: peripheral blood, taken more than 4 months after surgery. Receptors were obtained from a boy under two years old with tuberous sclerosis and intractable seizures. CDR3s include the opening cysteine and the closing phenylalanine or tryptophan. The order of the fields is D gene, clone size, J gene, V gene, CDR3 protein, CDR3 DNA. A D gene is named only where the DNA matches it firmly. Size is stated for part of the rows, as once, few or many counts, or as a class when the clone is expanded.

d_gene: TRBD2
abundance: .
j_gene: TRBJ2-1
v_gene: TRBV3-1/TRBV3-2
CDR3aa: CASSHGRLAGGLYEQFF
CDR3nt: TGTGCCAGCAGCCACGGAAGACTAGCGGGAGGGTTGTATGAGCAGTTCTTC

d_gene: .
abundance: .
j_gene: TRBJ2-7
v_gene: TRBV20-1
CDR3aa: CSARGDYEQYF
CDR3nt: TGCAGTGCTAGAGGGGACTACGAGCAGTACTTC

d_gene: .
abundance: .
j_gene: TRBJ2-2
v_gene: TRBV3-1/TRBV3-2
CDR3aa: CASSRLHGGNTGELFF
CDR3nt: TGTGCCAGCAGCCGATTACACGGGGGGAACACCGGGGAGCTGTTTTTT

d_gene: .
abundance: .
j_gene: TRBJ2-3
v_gene: TRBV27
CDR3aa: CASSLSGSTDTQYF
CDR3nt: TGTGCCAGCAGTTTATCGGGGAGCACAGATACGCAGTATTTT

d_gene: .
abundance: .
j_gene: TRBJ1-1
v_gene: TRBV6-1
CDR3aa: CASSEIGGNTEAFF
CDR3nt: TGTGCCAGCAGTGAAATTGGTGGGAACACTGAAGCTTTCTTT

d_gene: .
abundance: .
j_gene: TRBJ2-3
v_gene: TRBV7-8
CDR3aa: CASSLDTASDTQYF
CDR3nt: TGTGCCAGCAGCTTAGACACGGCCAGCGATACGCAGTATTTT

d_gene: .
abundance: .
j_gene: TRBJ2-7
v_gene: TRBV6-2/TRBV6-3
CDR3aa: CASSLGYEQYF
CDR3nt: TGTGCCAGCAGTTTAGGGTACGAGCAGTACTTC

d_gene: .
abundance: .
j_gene: TRBJ2-2
v_gene: TRBV2
CDR3aa: CASNIGDYDELFF
CDR3nt: TGTGCCAGCAATATTGGGGATTACGATGAGCTGTTTTTT

d_gene: .
abundance: .
j_gene: TRBJ2-7
v_gene: TRBV20-1
CDR3aa: CSARVNYEQYF
CDR3nt: TGCAGTGCTAGAGTCAACTACGAGCAGTACTTC

d_gene: .
abundance: .
j_gene: TRBJ2-5
v_gene: TRBV5-1
CDR3aa: CASSLDREALSVRETQYF
CDR3nt: TGCGCCAGCAGCTTGGACCGAGAGGCCCTATCTGTCAGGGAGACCCAGTACTTC

d_gene: .
abundance: .
j_gene: TRBJ1-5
v_gene: TRBV29-1
CDR3aa: CSVAEGGNQPQHF
CDR3nt: TGCAGCGTTGCGGAGGGTGGCAATCAGCCCCAGCATTTT

d_gene: .
abundance: .
j_gene: TRBJ2-2
v_gene: TRBV24-1
CDR3aa: CATSGGSTGELFF
CDR3nt: TGTGCCACCAGTGGCGGGTCGACCGGGGAGCTGTTTTTT

d_gene: .
abundance: .
j_gene: TRBJ1-2
v_gene: TRBV14
CDR3aa: CASSQIPGPNPGYGYTF
CDR3nt: TGTGCCAGCAGCCAGATCCCGGGGCCCAATCCCGGCTATGGCTACACCTTC

d_gene: TRBD1
abundance: .
j_gene: TRBJ1-3
v_gene: TRBV5-1
CDR3aa: CASSNRTGLSGNTIYF
CDR3nt: TGCGCCAGCAGCAACCGGACAGGCCTCTCTGGAAACACCATATATTTT

d_gene: TRBD1
abundance: .
j_gene: TRBJ1-1
v_gene: TRBV30
CDR3aa: CAWSRWGQGVGGTEAFF
CDR3nt: TGTGCCTGGAGTCGGTGGGGACAGGGGGTAGGGGGCACTGAAGCTTTCTTT

d_gene: .
abundance: .
j_gene: TRBJ1-6
v_gene: TRBV7-3
CDR3aa: CASSLNGNSPLHF
CDR3nt: TGTGCCAGCAGCTTAAATGGTAATTCACCCCTCCACTTT

d_gene: .
abundance: .
j_gene: TRBJ1-6
v_gene: TRBV27
CDR3aa: CASRSSDRGPYNSPLHF
CDR3nt: TGTGCCAGCAGGTCAAGCGACCGAGGGCCATATAATTCACCCCTCCACTTT

d_gene: .
abundance: once
j_gene: TRBJ1-1
v_gene: TRBV6-5
CDR3aa: CASSPGAATEAFF
CDR3nt: TGTGCCAGCAGTCCGGGGGCGGCAACTGAAGCTTTCTTT

d_gene: .
abundance: few
j_gene: TRBJ1-2
v_gene: TRBV12-3/TRBV12-4
CDR3aa: CASRGPVHGYTF
CDR3nt: TGTGCCAGCAGGGGGCCGGTACATGGCTACACCTTC

d_gene: .
abundance: .
j_gene: TRBJ1-5
v_gene: TRBV3-1/TRBV3-2
CDR3aa: CASSQGTSWPQHF
CDR3nt: TGTGCCAGCAGCCAGGGGACCTCTTGGCCCCAGCATTTT

d_gene: .
abundance: .
j_gene: TRBJ2-6
v_gene: TRBV5-1
CDR3aa: CASSFSGANVLTF
CDR3nt: TGCGCCAGCAGCTTCTCTGGGGCCAACGTCCTGACTTTC

d_gene: .
abundance: .
j_gene: TRBJ1-6
v_gene: TRBV20-1
CDR3aa: CSASLTGRGPLHF
CDR3nt: TGCAGTGCTAGTCTGACGGGTCGTGGACCCCTCCACTTT

d_gene: .
abundance: .
j_gene: TRBJ2-3
v_gene: TRBV5-1
CDR3aa: CASRRGDNTDTQYF
CDR3nt: TGCGCCAGCAGACGGGGAGACAACACAGATACGCAGTATTTT

d_gene: TRBD1
abundance: .
j_gene: TRBJ1-2
v_gene: TRBV30
CDR3aa: CAWSTGQGYGYTF
CDR3nt: TGTGCCTGGAGTACCGGACAGGGGTATGGCTACACCTTC

d_gene: TRBD1
abundance: .
j_gene: TRBJ2-2
v_gene: TRBV9
CDR3aa: CASSARQGMGELFF
CDR3nt: TGTGCCAGCAGCGCAAGACAGGGTATGGGGGAGCTGTTTTTT

d_gene: TRBD2
abundance: .
j_gene: TRBJ2-7
v_gene: TRBV19
CDR3aa: CASSKRGLAGFEQYF
CDR3nt: TGTGCCAGTAGTAAACGGGGACTAGCGGGATTCGAGCAGTACTTC

d_gene: TRBD1
abundance: .
j_gene: TRBJ1-2
v_gene: TRBV7-9
CDR3aa: CASSSLGQGEGYGYTF
CDR3nt: TGTGCCAGCAGCTCCCTCGGACAGGGGGAAGGTTATGGCTACACCTTC

d_gene: .
abundance: .
j_gene: TRBJ1-1
v_gene: TRBV9
CDR3aa: CASSLTDSRNTEAFF
CDR3nt: TGTGCCAGCAGCCTTACGGACAGTCGGAACACTGAAGCTTTCTTT

d_gene: .
abundance: .
j_gene: TRBJ2-1
v_gene: TRBV4-1
CDR3aa: CASSQPISGPSYNEQFF
CDR3nt: TGCGCCAGCAGCCAACCGATTAGCGGACCCTCCTACAATGAGCAGTTCTTC

d_gene: .
abundance: .
j_gene: TRBJ2-1
v_gene: TRBV7-9
CDR3aa: CASSSSTVIATVEQFF
CDR3nt: TGTGCCAGCAGTTCCTCGACAGTTATTGCTACTGTTGAGCAGTTCTTC

d_gene: .
abundance: .
j_gene: TRBJ2-3
v_gene: TRBV18
CDR3aa: CASSPGPNTQYF
CDR3nt: TGTGCCAGCTCACCAGGACCCAATACGCAGTATTTT

d_gene: TRBD2
abundance: once
j_gene: TRBJ2-5
v_gene: TRBV3-1/TRBV3-2
CDR3aa: CASSQAGGLAGIQETQYF
CDR3nt: TGTGCCAGCAGCCAAGCCGGGGGACTAGCGGGTATACAAGAGACCCAGTACTTC

d_gene: .
abundance: .
j_gene: TRBJ1-3
v_gene: TRBV27
CDR3aa: CASRPGFNSGNTIYF
CDR3nt: TGTGCCAGCAGGCCAGGGTTCAACTCTGGAAACACCATATATTTT

d_gene: .
abundance: .
j_gene: TRBJ2-6
v_gene: TRBV6-5
CDR3aa: CASSYTGSGANVLTF
CDR3nt: TGTGCCAGCAGTTATACAGGATCTGGGGCCAACGTCCTGACTTTC

d_gene: .
abundance: .
j_gene: TRBJ1-2
v_gene: TRBV6-6
CDR3aa: CASSYQGAGYTF
CDR3nt: TGTGCCAGCAGTTACCAGGGCGCTGGCTACACCTTC

d_gene: .
abundance: once
j_gene: TRBJ1-3
v_gene: TRBV19
CDR3aa: CASSIWGMTGNTIYF
CDR3nt: TGTGCCAGTAGTATTTGGGGGATGACTGGAAACACCATATATTTT

d_gene: .
abundance: .
j_gene: TRBJ2-7
v_gene: TRBV5-6
CDR3aa: CASSLGSSYEQYF
CDR3nt: TGTGCCAGCAGCTTGGGGTCCTCCTACGAGCAGTACTTC

d_gene: .
abundance: .
j_gene: TRBJ1-2
v_gene: TRBV29-1
CDR3aa: CSVEIGLRQGKNYGYTF
CDR3nt: TGCAGCGTTGAAATAGGTTTAAGGCAGGGTAAAAACTATGGCTACACCTTC

d_gene: .
abundance: .
j_gene: TRBJ2-2
v_gene: TRBV10-3
CDR3aa: CATGGTTTGELFF
CDR3nt: TGTGCCACCGGGGGGACAACCACCGGGGAGCTGTTTTTT

d_gene: TRBD1
abundance: .
j_gene: TRBJ2-7
v_gene: TRBV29-1
CDR3aa: CSARTGDRGRHEQYF
CDR3nt: TGCAGCGCTCGAACGGGGGACAGGGGGAGGCACGAGCAGTACTTC

d_gene: .
abundance: .
j_gene: TRBJ1-1
v_gene: TRBV24-1
CDR3aa: CATRPNLLLLLRGRGAFF
CDR3nt: TGTGCCACCAGGCCCAACTTACTTCTCCTCTTACGGGGGCGCGGAGCTTTCTTT

d_gene: .
abundance: .
j_gene: TRBJ1-5
v_gene: TRBV9
CDR3aa: CASSGQMNQPQHF
CDR3nt: TGTGCCAGCAGCGGGCAGATGAATCAGCCCCAGCATTTT

d_gene: .
abundance: .
j_gene: TRBJ2-7
v_gene: TRBV5-1
CDR3aa: CASSVEGGEQYF
CDR3nt: TGCGCCAGCAGCGTGGAGGGGGGCGAGCAGTACTTC

d_gene: TRBD1
abundance: .
j_gene: TRBJ1-1
v_gene: TRBV7-2
CDR3aa: CASSIIQGMNTEAFF
CDR3nt: TGTGCCAGCAGCATCATACAGGGGATGAACACTGAAGCTTTCTTT

d_gene: .
abundance: once
j_gene: TRBJ2-2
v_gene: TRBV12-3/TRBV12-4
CDR3aa: CASRPMDPGELFF
CDR3nt: TGTGCCAGCAGGCCAATGGACCCCGGGGAGCTGTTTTTT

d_gene: .
abundance: .
j_gene: TRBJ2-7
v_gene: TRBV5-1
CDR3aa: CASSPSGNGETYEQYF
CDR3nt: TGCGCCAGCAGCCCCTCCGGGAACGGGGAGACCTACGAGCAGTACTTC

d_gene: .
abundance: .
j_gene: TRBJ1-3
v_gene: TRBV5-1
CDR3aa: CASSLDTAGGNTIYF
CDR3nt: TGCGCCAGCAGCTTGGACACTGCGGGTGGAAACACCATATATTTT

d_gene: .
abundance: .
j_gene: TRBJ2-3
v_gene: TRBV6-1
CDR3aa: CASSERPDTQYF
CDR3nt: TGTGCCAGCAGTGAGCGCCCAGATACGCAGTATTTT

d_gene: .
abundance: .
j_gene: TRBJ1-2
v_gene: TRBV14
CDR3aa: CASSQDYRVNYGYTF
CDR3nt: TGTGCCAGCAGCCAAGACTACAGGGTTAACTATGGCTACACCTTC

d_gene: .
abundance: .
j_gene: TRBJ1-6
v_gene: TRBV5-6
CDR3aa: CASSLVVSPLHF
CDR3nt: TGTGCCAGCAGCTTGGTGGTTTCACCCCTCCACTTT

d_gene: TRBD1
abundance: .
j_gene: TRBJ1-1
v_gene: TRBV27
CDR3aa: CASSQGALTEAFF
CDR3nt: TGTGCCAGCAGTCAGGGGGCGCTTACTGAAGCTTTCTTT

d_gene: .
abundance: .
j_gene: TRBJ1-6
v_gene: TRBV14
CDR3aa: CASSQVGSNSPLHF
CDR3nt: TGTGCCAGCAGCCAAGTCGGAAGTAATTCACCCCTCCACTTT

d_gene: TRBD1
abundance: .
j_gene: TRBJ1-1
v_gene: TRBV7-9
CDR3aa: CASTHGQGTTKEGSFF
CDR3nt: TGTGCCAGCACCCACGGACAGGGGACAACCAAAGAAGGCTCTTTCTTT